A selection of T cell receptor beta chains follows, all from one sample in a study of radiation and T cells in renal cell carcinoma. The table came from immunoSEQ multiplex PCR; TCRdb's copy has only in-frame clones and leaves some out. The repertoire holds around 170,000 clones, with roughly 90% as singletons. Here the sequenced sample was blood, taken from a patient whose treatment included radiotherapy and nephrectomy. The receptor set was obtained from a woman between 45 and 65 years old with renal cell carcinoma. The CDR3 runs from the conserved cysteine through the conserved F or W. Fields, in order: J gene, clone size, D gene, CDR3 length, V gene, CDR3 protein, CDR3 DNA. The D gene is left open where the match is weak. For some rows the clone size is stated as once, few or many, or as a class when expanded; others skip it.

j_call: TRBJ2-3
clone_size: -
d_call: -
cdr3_length: 13
v_call: TRBV6-1
cdr3_aa: CASIGVGTDTQYF
cdr3_nt: TGTGCCAGCATCGGAGTAGGCACAGATACGCAGTATTTT

j_call: TRBJ1-5
clone_size: few
d_call: -
cdr3_length: 13
v_call: TRBV4-2
cdr3_aa: CASSQAPGTPQHF
cdr3_nt: TGTGCCAGCAGCCAAGCTCCGGGCACGCCCCAGCATTTT

j_call: TRBJ2-3
clone_size: -
d_call: TRBD2
cdr3_length: 16
v_call: TRBV5-1
cdr3_aa: CASSLDGLAATDTQYF
cdr3_nt: TGCGCCAGCAGCTTAGACGGACTAGCGGCCACAGATACGCAGTATTTT

j_call: TRBJ1-6
clone_size: -
d_call: -
cdr3_length: 15
v_call: TRBV18
cdr3_aa: CASSPRERNNSPLHF
cdr3_nt: TGTGCCAGCTCACCACGGGAGAGAAATAATTCACCCCTCCACTTT

j_call: TRBJ1-4
clone_size: -
d_call: -
cdr3_length: 15
v_call: TRBV19
cdr3_aa: CATTPGGRETEKLFF
cdr3_nt: TGTGCCACCACCCCGGGGGGCAGGGAGACTGAAAAACTGTTTTTT

j_call: TRBJ2-4
clone_size: -
d_call: -
cdr3_length: 15
v_call: TRBV10-2
cdr3_aa: CASSGQRMDVSIQYF
cdr3_nt: TGCGCCAGCAGTGGGCAGCGTATGGACGTGTCCATTCAGTACTTC

j_call: TRBJ1-1
clone_size: -
d_call: -
cdr3_length: 13
v_call: TRBV5-5
cdr3_aa: CASSHRGQTEAFF
cdr3_nt: TGTGCCAGCAGCCACCGGGGACAAACTGAAGCTTTCTTT

j_call: TRBJ1-1
clone_size: -
d_call: TRBD1
cdr3_length: 16
v_call: TRBV2
cdr3_aa: CASSTGTGGWNTEAFF
cdr3_nt: TGTGCCAGCAGTACCGGGACAGGGGGATGGAACACTGAAGCTTTCTTT

j_call: TRBJ1-2
clone_size: -
d_call: -
cdr3_length: 14
v_call: TRBV7-2
cdr3_aa: CASSPSSGVGGYTF
cdr3_nt: TGTGCCAGCAGCCCATCTTCAGGGGTCGGTGGCTACACCTTC

j_call: TRBJ1-6
clone_size: -
d_call: TRBD1
cdr3_length: 15
v_call: TRBV6-6
cdr3_aa: CASRGQGAYNSPLHF
cdr3_nt: TGTGCCAGCAGGGGACAGGGGGCCTATAATTCACCCCTCCACTTT

j_call: TRBJ1-1
clone_size: once
d_call: -
cdr3_length: 14
v_call: TRBV5-1
cdr3_aa: CASSLARGRSEAFF
cdr3_nt: TGCGCCAGCAGCTTGGCCAGGGGCCGCTCCGAAGCTTTCTTT

j_call: TRBJ2-7
clone_size: few
d_call: TRBD2
cdr3_length: 12
v_call: TRBV4-1
cdr3_aa: CASSQGRDEQYF
cdr3_nt: TGCGCCAGCAGCCAGGGGAGGGACGAGCAGTACTTC

j_call: TRBJ2-3
clone_size: -
d_call: TRBD1
cdr3_length: 14
v_call: TRBV7-9
cdr3_aa: CASSLGQSTDTQYF
cdr3_nt: TGTGCCAGCAGCTTGGGACAGAGCACAGATACGCAGTATTTT

j_call: TRBJ1-2
clone_size: -
d_call: TRBD1
cdr3_length: 13
v_call: TRBV6-1
cdr3_aa: CASNRQGAAGYTF
cdr3_nt: TGTGCCAGCAACCGACAGGGGGCGGCCGGCTACACCTTC

j_call: TRBJ1-1
clone_size: few
d_call: -
cdr3_length: 13
v_call: TRBV10-3
cdr3_aa: CAISEYQSTEAFF
cdr3_nt: TGTGCCATCAGTGAGTATCAGAGCACTGAAGCTTTCTTT

j_call: TRBJ2-5
clone_size: -
d_call: TRBD2
cdr3_length: 14
v_call: TRBV30
cdr3_aa: CAWGKGLAGPTQYF
cdr3_nt: TGTGCCTGGGGTAAAGGACTAGCGGGGCCGACCCAGTACTTC

j_call: TRBJ2-3
clone_size: -
d_call: -
cdr3_length: 17
v_call: TRBV5-1
cdr3_aa: CASSLVGPQIGADTQYF
cdr3_nt: TGCGCCAGCAGCTTGGTGGGGCCCCAAATAGGTGCAGATACGCAGTATTTT

j_call: TRBJ1-2
clone_size: -
d_call: TRBD1
cdr3_length: 16
v_call: TRBV27
cdr3_aa: CASSFSGTVDYSGYTF
cdr3_nt: TGTGCCAGCAGTTTTTCAGGGACAGTGGATTATTCTGGCTACACCTTC

j_call: TRBJ1-1
clone_size: -
d_call: -
cdr3_length: 13
v_call: TRBV2
cdr3_aa: CASSTNKNTEAFF
cdr3_nt: TGTGCCAGCAGTACCAATAAGAACACTGAAGCTTTCTTT

j_call: TRBJ1-1
clone_size: -
d_call: -
cdr3_length: 13
v_call: TRBV9
cdr3_aa: CASSVEVNTEAFF
cdr3_nt: TGTGCCAGCAGCGTAGAGGTGAACACTGAAGCTTTCTTT

j_call: TRBJ1-1
clone_size: -
d_call: TRBD1
cdr3_length: 15
v_call: TRBV19
cdr3_aa: CASSHRTGLNTEAFF
cdr3_nt: TGTGCCAGTAGTCATCGGACAGGGTTGAACACTGAAGCTTTCTTT

j_call: TRBJ2-7
clone_size: -
d_call: TRBD2
cdr3_length: 14
v_call: TRBV19
cdr3_aa: CASSSTSAYYEQYF
cdr3_nt: TGTGCCAGTAGTTCAACTAGCGCCTACTACGAGCAGTACTTC